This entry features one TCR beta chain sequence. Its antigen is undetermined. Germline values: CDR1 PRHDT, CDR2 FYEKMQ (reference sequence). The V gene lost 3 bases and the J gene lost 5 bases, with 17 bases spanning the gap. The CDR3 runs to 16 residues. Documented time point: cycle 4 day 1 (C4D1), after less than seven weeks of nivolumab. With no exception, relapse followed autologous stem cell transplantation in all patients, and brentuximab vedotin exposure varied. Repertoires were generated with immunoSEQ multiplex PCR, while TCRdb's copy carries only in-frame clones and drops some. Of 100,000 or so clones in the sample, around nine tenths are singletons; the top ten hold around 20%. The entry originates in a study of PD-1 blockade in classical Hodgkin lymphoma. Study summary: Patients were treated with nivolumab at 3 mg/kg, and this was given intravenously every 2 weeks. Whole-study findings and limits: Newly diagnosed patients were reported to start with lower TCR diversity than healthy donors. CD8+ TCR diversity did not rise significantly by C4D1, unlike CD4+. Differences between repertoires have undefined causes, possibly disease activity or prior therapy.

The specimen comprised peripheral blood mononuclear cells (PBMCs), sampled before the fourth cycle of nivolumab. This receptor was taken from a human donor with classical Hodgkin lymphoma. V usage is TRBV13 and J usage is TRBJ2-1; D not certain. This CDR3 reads CASSFGTDGYNNEQFF. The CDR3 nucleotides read TGTGCCAGCAGCTTTGGAACAGATGGGTATAACAATGAGCAGTTCTTC. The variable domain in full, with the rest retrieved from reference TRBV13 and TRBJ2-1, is AAGVIQSPRHLIKEKRETATLKCYPIPRHDTVYWYQQGPGQDPQFLISFYEKMQSDKGSIPDRFSAQQFSDYHSELNMSSLELGDSALYFCASSFGTDGYNNEQFFGPGTRLTVL.